This T cell receptor beta chain was observed in a study of molecular identifiers for immune sequencing clone quantification. In this sample, this clonotype turned up a few times. TCRdb used MiXCR to reprocess the PCR reads, holding one entry per CDR3 protein. The sample has roughly 630,000 distinct CDR3 sequences, less than 30% seen once; the top ten hold approximately 0.75%. Trimming took 2 bases from V and 7 from J, leaving 2 bases between them. Germline-derived CDR1 and CDR2 are MDHEN and SYDVKM. CDR3 length: 11 amino acids. The gene calls are TRBV28 and TRBJ1-4; D unresolved. This clonotype originated in a human donor in good health. Some libraries in this study had Jurkat cell RNA spiked in. Material for sequencing was naive CD8+ T cells from blood, with Jurkat cell RNA spiked in. Noted subset: FACS-sorted CD8+CD4-CCR7+CD45RA+ naive T cells. The CDR3 DNA sequence: TGTGCCAGCAGTTTAAGTGAAAAACTGTTTTTT. Its protein is CASSLSEKLFF.